This entry features one TCR beta chain sequence. Its antigen is as yet unknown. The CDR3 is 12 residues long. Trimming removed 10 bases from V and 3 bases from J; junction bases left unmatched: 1. Germline values: CDR1 SNHLY, CDR2 FYNNEI. This sample was taken from a study of T cell clonotyping in hematopoietic cell transplantation. Study observations and caveats: Cells were unsorted, so CD4 and CD8 contributions were not separated.

Produced via immunoSEQ multiplex PCR; TCRdb's table is partial and in-frame only. The sample consists of some 5,800 clones, less than 90% of them appearing once. The rearrangement links TRBV2 to TRBJ2-7; the match to TRBD2 covers 12 bases. The source was peripheral blood mononuclear cells, collected 180 days after allogeneic stem cell transplant. The source of this sequence is a female patient in her forties or fifties who had an allogeneic stem cell transplant from an unrelated donor, so the T cells may come from the graft donor. Some clones in this sample may be carry-over from other donors' samples. The CDR3 here is CATGLAGYEQYF. Written as DNA, the CDR3 is TGTGCCACGGGACTAGCGGGCTACGAGCAGTACTTC.